This T cell receptor beta chain was documented in a study of long-term antiretroviral therapy in people with HIV. Losses at the gene ends were 2 bases for V and 6 bases for J; bases not matched to a gene: 3. Germline V gene data show CDR1 as SNHLY and CDR2 as FYNNEI. The CDR3 is 14 residues long. This clone occurred once. What it recognizes is unknown. Every one of the donors gave at least one pre-ART PBMC sample and at least two post-ART PBMC samples. Findings of the study overall: It was observed that HIV repertoires exhibited narrower CDR3 length ranges than controls. Regardless of time point, clones expanded before ART dominated the repertoire.

The assay used was immunoSEQ (version v3.0), run at survey level. Method: immunoSEQ multiplex PCR; TCRdb's copy keeps in-frame clones and lacks some. The data contain 17,000 or so clones, 75% to 90% of them singletons. V and J are TRBV2 and TRBJ2-3; TRBD2 matches 9 bases. This TCR derives from a man aged 50 or older with HIV. The sequencing here drew on unsorted PBMCs, taken 4.2 years after starting antiretroviral therapy. CDR3 amino acids: CASSERRGGDTQYF. The CDR3 coding sequence is TGTGCCAGCAGTGAAAGGCGGGGGGGGGATACGCAGTATTTT.